This is a list of T cell receptor beta chains from one sample in a study of cytomegalovirus exposure and HLA in healthy donors. Assay: immunoSEQ multiplex PCR; the TCRdb copy retains only in-frame clones and omits some. The table has under 95,000 clones, approximately 75% seen once. The material sequenced was PBMCs. These receptors were collected from a woman in her thirties or forties in good health and CMV-seropositive. Each CDR3 is given with its conserved first and last residue. A D gene is named only where the DNA matches it firmly. Not every row has a clone size; where given, it reads once, few, many or a size class.

cdr3_nt cdr3_aa v_call d_call j_call clone_size
TGCGCCAGCCAACCCAAAACGACAGGGATGGGCACCGGGGAGCTGTTTTTT CASQPKTTGMGTGELFF TRBV5-1 TRBD1 TRBJ2-2 -
TGTGCCAGCAGCGGGGGGGGGACTAGCGGTTCCCAAGAGACCCAGTACTTC CASSGGGTSGSQETQYF TRBV9 TRBD2 TRBJ2-5 few
TGTGCCAGCAGCAGAAGGACTTTTTATGGCTACACCTTC CASSRRTFYGYTF TRBV14 - TRBJ1-2 few
TGTGCCAGCAGCTTGGGGGCCGGTCGTGGGCCCCTCCACTTT CASSLGAGRGPLHF TRBV5-8 - TRBJ1-6 -
TGTGCCAGCAGCTCTGGGGGGTGGCAGTTCTTC CASSSGGWQFF TRBV7-3 - TRBJ2-1 -
TGTGCCAGCAGACTGACAGGGGGGTCAGGGCAGTACTTC CASRLTGGSGQYF TRBV6-5 TRBD1 TRBJ2-7 -
TGTGCCAGCAGCCCCTCGGGTGGGGAGCAGTACTTC CASSPSGGEQYF TRBV7-8 - TRBJ2-7 few
TGTGCCTGGAGCGCCGGGACAAACACAGATACGCAGTATTTT CAWSAGTNTDTQYF TRBV30 - TRBJ2-3 -
TGCGCCAGCAGCTTCACTCCCACAAGGTCTCAGGGTAAGACCTACGAGCAGTACTTC CASSFTPTRSQGKTYEQYF TRBV5-1 - TRBJ2-7 -
TGCGCCAGCAGCTTGGCCCGACAACCTGAAGAGACCCAGTACTTC CASSLARQPEETQYF TRBV5-1 - TRBJ2-5 -
TGTGCCAGCAGCCAGGGGCTAGGACAGTCCAATCAGCCCCAGCATTTT CASSQGLGQSNQPQHF TRBV4-2 - TRBJ1-5 -
TGTGCCAGCAGCTTAATGTACAGGAACACTGAAGCTTTCTTT CASSLMYRNTEAFF TRBV11-2 - TRBJ1-1 few
TGCGCCAGCGCAATCGGGACAGACCAAGAGACCCAGTACTTC CASAIGTDQETQYF TRBV5-1 TRBD1 TRBJ2-5 -
TGTGCCAGCACGGGGGGGCCGGCAGATACGCAGTATTTT CASTGGPADTQYF TRBV2 TRBD2 TRBJ2-3 -
TGTGCCATCAGTGCCTACCGGGACAGGGATGGCTACACCTTC CAISAYRDRDGYTF TRBV10-3 TRBD1 TRBJ1-2 -
TGTTCCAGCAGCTTGACAGGAGACTATGGCTACACCTTC CSSSLTGDYGYTF TRBV7-9 - TRBJ1-2 -
TGTGCCAGCAGGGGGGACAGGTCTGGAAACACCATATATTTT CASRGDRSGNTIYF TRBV9 TRBD1 TRBJ1-3 -
TGTGCCATCAGCGCGACAGGTGCGGCTAATGAAAAACTGTTTTTT CAISATGAANEKLFF TRBV10-3 - TRBJ1-4 -
TGTGCCAGCAGCTTAGACAGGGCCAGGCACGAGCAGTACTTC CASSLDRARHEQYF TRBV7-2 - TRBJ2-7 -
TGTGCCAGCAGTTTCCTAACAGGGGGAGGTAACACTGAAGCTTTCTTT CASSFLTGGGNTEAFF TRBV9 TRBD1 TRBJ1-1 -
TGCGCCAGCAGCCCGGAGGGAGATTCACCCCTCCACTTT CASSPEGDSPLHF TRBV5-1 - TRBJ1-6 -
TGTGCCAGCAGTGAGATACAGGGGGCCGGGGACACTGAAGCTTTCTTT CASSEIQGAGDTEAFF TRBV25-1 TRBD1 TRBJ1-1 -
TGTGCCAGCAGTTTCGACAGATCTAATGAAAAACTGTTTTTT CASSFDRSNEKLFF TRBV27 - TRBJ1-4 -
TGTGCCAGCAGTTTAAAGATTAGGGGACAGGGGGCTTACGAGCAGTACTTC CASSLKIRGQGAYEQYF TRBV27 TRBD1 TRBJ2-7 -
TGCAGTGCTCGACAGGGAGAGACCCAGTACTTC CSARQGETQYF TRBV20-1 TRBD1 TRBJ2-5 -
TGCAGCGTTTACACAGGGGAAAAACTGTTTTTT CSVYTGEKLFF TRBV29-1 - TRBJ1-4 -
TGCAGCGTGACAGTCGGAGGGGAGACCCAGTACTTC CSVTVGGETQYF TRBV29-1 - TRBJ2-5 -
TGTGCCAGCAGCGCGCAGGGGGCGCGTAACACTGAAGCTTTCTTT CASSAQGARNTEAFF TRBV9 TRBD1 TRBJ1-1 once
TGTGCCAGCAGCTTATGGGGGACAGGGCGTGAAAAACTGTTTTTT CASSLWGTGREKLFF TRBV13 TRBD1 TRBJ1-4 -
TGTGCCAGCAGTTTGCGGCTTTACGGGGAGCTGTTTTTT CASSLRLYGELFF TRBV27 - TRBJ2-2 -